This TCR beta chain was captured in a study of cytomegalovirus exposure and HLA in healthy donors. Findings and caveats of the study: Some V segments, including TRBV6-2 and TRBV6-3, were excluded as indistinguishable. Reports showed the classifier diagnosing cytomegalovirus status with high specificity and sensitivity. Reports indicate that TCR beta sequences accurately predicted the HLA-A and HLA-B alleles of most subjects. Earlier findings revealed that most TCR beta V segments proved productive either about 87% or about 30% of the time.

The CDR3 is 16 amino acids. V lost 0 bases, J lost 2 bases, and 11 bases lay in between. Germline V lookup: CDR1 MGHRA, CDR2 YSYEKL. Use of 60 Vbeta and 13 Jbeta primers characterized the PCR. Here immunoSEQ multiplex PCR was the method, and the copy in TCRdb shows in-frame clones only, minus some. This sample has under 150,000 clones; 77% occur once, and the top ten carry approximately 5%. In regard to this clone: Its antigen remains unknown.

The chain carries TRBV4-1 and TRBJ2-1; D is possibly TRBD2 (6 bases). Sequenced material: PBMCs. The origin of this receptor is a woman in her forties or fifties in good health and CMV-seronegative. The CDR3 is CASSQESGGPYNEQFF. The CDR3, as DNA: TGCGCCAGCAGCCAAGAATCCGGGGGACCCTACAATGAGCAGTTCTTC.